This T cell receptor (beta chain) originates from a study of blood T cell repertoires in COVID-19. V shed 4 bases and J 5 bases; nucleotides not matched to a gene: 6. Germline CDR1 and CDR2: SGHTA and FQGNSA. This CDR3 comprises 16 residues. Generated by immunoSEQ multiplex PCR, the TCRdb table keeps only in-frame clones and is missing some. The profile shows about 380,000 clones, 88% of them singletons. The chain has TRBV7-2 and TRBJ1-6; 9 bases are a match to TRBD1. The sequenced sample consisted of PBMCs or T cells enriched from blood (not recorded which). The receptor was isolated from a woman aged 18 to 35 who had recovered from COVID-19. The CDR3 loop reads CASSYRGQGNNSPLHF. For the CDR3, the DNA is TGTGCCAGCAGCTACCGGGGACAGGGAAATAATTCACCCCTCCACTTT.